The 16 T cell receptor beta chains below come from one sample, sequenced in a study of Ad26.COV2.S vaccination and SARS-CoV-2 variants. Repertoires were generated with immunoSEQ multiplex PCR, while TCRdb's copy carries only in-frame clones and drops some. Among 400,000 to 450,000 clones listed, 90% were seen once. Sample treatment: 15 to 20 received Ad26.COV2.S at low or high dose, single or two shots; roughly five received placebo; per-sample allocation not given. All samples were drawn on day 63, counting from the first vaccine or placebo injection. Here the sequenced sample was peripheral blood, taken in a trial of Ad26.COV2.S vaccine versus placebo. The origin of the receptors is a person between 18 and 65 years old who received the Ad26.COV2.S COVID-19 vaccine or a placebo.

The chain couples TRBV27 to TRBJ2-5; 7 bases are shared with TRBD1. V lost 3 bases and J lost 5; bases outside the gene matches: 6. Germline V gene lookup returns CDR1 MNHEY and CDR2 SMNVEV (reference sequence). The CDR3 runs to 14 residues. CDR3 bases: TGTGCCAGCAGTTTCGACAGGGCTCTGGAGACCCAGTACTTC. The encoded protein is CASSFDRALETQYF.

The chain is built from TRBV5-4 and TRBJ2-3; 9 bases are shared with TRBD1. V lost 4 bases and J lost 8; bases outside the gene matches: 14. In germline, CDR1 is SGHNT, CDR2 YYREEE (reference sequence). This CDR3 is 16 amino acids long. The DNA for the CDR3 is TGTGCCAGCAGCACTGACAGGGGGACCGACGGGGTTACGCAGTATTTT. Translation: CASSTDRGTDGVTQYF.

The rearrangement links TRBV15 to TRBJ2-7; D not certain. Germline CDR1 is LNHNV and CDR2 is YYDKDF (reference sequence). The germline V and J ends were trimmed by 0 bases and 0 bases, with 18 bases remaining between them. The CDR3 has 18 residues. The CDR3: CATSRDLGDKAISYEQYF. The CDR3 DNA follows: TGTGCCACCAGCAGAGATTTGGGTGACAAGGCTATCTCCTACGAGCAGTACTTC.

The chain couples TRBV5-8 to TRBJ2-3; tentative D call: TRBD2 (6 bases). There are 16 residues in the CDR3. Germline loops: CDR1 SGHTS, CDR2 YDEGEE. Trimming pared 3 bases from V and 2 bases from J, leaving 16 bases between. The CDR3 DNA follows: TGTGCCAGCAGCTGGGGCGGGGAGCGACCCACAGATACGCAGTATTTT. Translated: CASSWGGERPTDTQYF.

This clone was picked up one time. The chain recombines TRBV19 with TRBJ2-6; D is possibly TRBD2 (6 bases). CDR3 size: 16 residues. Germline CDR1 and CDR2: LNHDA and SQIVND (reference sequence). Between the trimmed V and J ends, which lost 3 bases and 1 base, there was a span of 10 bases. The CDR3 bases are TGTGCCAGTAGTATCTCGGGGGTATCTGGGGCCAACGTCCTGACTTTC. This gives the protein CASSISGVSGANVLTF.

This rearrangement joins TRBV6-6 to TRBJ2-2; the match to TRBD1 covers 9 bases. From germline, CDR1 is MNHNY and CDR2 SVGAGI (reference sequence). The CDR3 has 15 residues. V lost 10 bases to trimming and J lost 4 bases; unmatched junction nucleotides: 10. This chain's CDR3 is CANSGQGWGTGELFF. Here the CDR3 DNA reads TGTGCCAATTCGGGACAGGGCTGGGGCACCGGGGAGCTGTTTTTT.

The chain carries TRBV28 and TRBJ2-7; 9 bases are shared with TRBD1. The CDR3 runs to 14 residues. After removal of 5 bases from V and 4 bases from J, the junction contained 6 bases not matched to a gene. Germline loops: CDR1 MDHEN, CDR2 SYDVKM. The chain's CDR3 is CASSTGGFMYEQYF. The CDR3, as DNA: TGTGCCAGCAGTACAGGGGGCTTTATGTACGAGCAGTACTTC.

The chain uses TRBV11-2 and TRBJ1-3; a weak D match, TRBD1 (6 bases). With 4 bases removed from V and 3 bases from J, the gap between germline ends came to 10 bases. Germline lookup yields CDR1 SGHAT and CDR2 FQNNGV. The CDR3 totals 14 residues. Here the CDR3 reads CASSSRGLGNTIYF. CDR3 coding DNA: TGTGCCAGCAGCTCCAGGGGCCTTGGAAACACCATATATTTT. Full variable domain (outside the CDR3, taken from reference TRBV11-2 and TRBJ1-3): EAGVAQSPRYKIIEKRQSVAFWCNPISGHATLYWYQQILGQGPKLLIQFQNNGVVDDSQLPKDRFSAERLKGVDSTLKIQPAKLEDSAVYLCASSSRGLGNTIYFGEGSWLTVV.

This chain joins TRBV3-1 (or the pseudogene TRBV3-2) and TRBJ1-6, with 7 bases that match TRBD1. The CDR3 is 15 amino acids. The junction had 6 bases not matched to a gene; V was cut back by 5 bases and J by 5 bases. Per germline, CDR1 LGHDT and CDR2 YNNKEL (reference sequence). This CDR3 is CASSRPDRDNSPLHF. In DNA, the CDR3 is TGTGCCAGCAGCAGACCCGACAGGGATAATTCACCCCTCCACTTT.

The rearrangement links TRBV2 to TRBJ2-5; the D call may be TRBD1 or TRBD2 (5 bases each). The CDR3 runs to 13 residues. The germline V and J ends were trimmed by 7 bases and 2 bases, with 11 bases remaining between them. Germline CDR1 SNHLY, CDR2 FYNNEI. CDR3 DNA: TGTGCCAGCACAGGGACCTCTCAAGAGACCCAGTACTTC. This encodes CASTGTSQETQYF.

The chain carries TRBV19 and TRBJ1-5; D may be TRBD1 (5 bases). V gave up 6 bases and J gave up 7 bases, with 16 bases separating them. CDR1 is LNHDA, CDR2 SQIVND, per germline (reference sequence). The CDR3 extends over 14 amino acids. CDR3 loop: CASRSREEGQPQHF. CDR3 bases: TGTGCCAGTAGGAGCAGGGAAGAGGGACAGCCCCAGCATTTT.

This clone was seen just once. The gene calls are TRBV5-4 and TRBJ2-4; TRBD1 agrees at 10 bases. CDR1 and CDR2 from the germline V gene are SGHNT and YYREEE (reference sequence). V lost 3 bases and J lost 2; bases outside the gene matches: 8. The CDR3 extends over 17 amino acids. The CDR3 DNA sequence: TGTGCCAGCAGCTCCGGAGACAGGGGGCAAACCAAAAACATTCAGTACTTC. This encodes CASSSGDRGQTKNIQYF. The full variable domain, its missing parts supplied by reference TRBV5-4 and TRBJ2-4, is ETGVTQSPTHLIKTRGQQVTLRCSSQSGHNTVSWYQQALGQGPQFIFQYYREEENGRGNFPPRFSGLQFPNYSSELNVNALELDDSALYLCASSSGDRGQTKNIQYFGAGTRLSVL.

In DNA, the CDR3 is TGCGCCAGCAGCTTGGGTGGGATTGAGGAGACCCAGTACTTC. Protein: CASSLGGIEETQYF. The rearrangement uses TRBV5-1 and TRBJ2-5, with D unresolved. CDR1 SGHRS and CDR2 YFSETQ come from the germline V gene. The CDR3 spans 14 residues. V was pared by 0 bases and J by 5 bases, with 11 bases between.

This chain joins TRBV5-1 and TRBJ2-7; unclear D gene. CDR3 length: 13 residues. Germline CDR1 is SGHRS and CDR2 is YFSETQ. V was shortened by 4 bases and J by 3 bases, with 11 bases between the two germline ends. The CDR3 DNA sequence: TGCGCCAGCAGCCCCCGGATGGGCTACGAGCAGTACTTC. Translated, it gives CASSPRMGYEQYF.

This chain joins TRBV28 and TRBJ2-7, with D perhaps matching TRBD2 (6 bases). The CDR3 runs to 15 residues. Germline V gives CDR1 MDHEN, CDR2 SYDVKM. Between the trimmed V and J ends, which lost 1 base and 3 bases, there was a span of 13 bases. The CDR3 coding sequence is TGTGCCAGCAGTTTATCTCGGGGGAGCGGCTACGAGCAGTACTTC. Residues: CASSLSRGSGYEQYF.

This chain joins TRBV3-1 (or the pseudogene TRBV3-2) and TRBJ1-3; maybe TRBD1 (5 bases). CDR1 LGHDT and CDR2 YNNKEL come from the germline V gene (reference sequence). The CDR3 runs 16 residues. The germline V and J ends were trimmed by 0 bases and 0 bases, with 9 bases remaining between them. Here the CDR3 DNA reads TGTGCCAGCAGCCAAGACCCGGACAACTCTGGAAACACCATATATTTT. Its translation is CASSQDPDNSGNTIYF.